This T cell receptor beta chain emerged from a study of Ad26.COV2.S vaccination and SARS-CoV-2 variants. For the study at large: Recipients of Ad26.COV2.S got it intramuscularly, once or twice 56 days apart.

In germline, CDR1 is ENHRY, CDR2 SYGVKD. The CDR3 is made up of 17 amino acids. V lost 6 bases, J lost 6 bases, and 26 bases lay in between. The treatment denotes: some 20 received Ad26.COV2.S at low or high dose, single or two shots; several received placebo; per-sample allocation not given. Specimen acquisition occurred on day 63 following the initial vaccine or placebo injection. Regarding the study as a whole: Spike-specific TCR breadth was greater after Ad26.COV2.S than placebo. Total T cell responses were possibly underestimated by TCR breadth and depth analyses.

For this clone: Its antigen is currently unknown.

Profiling relied on immunoSEQ multiplex PCR, and the TCRdb table lists in-frame clones only, not all of them. The sample holds some 320,000 clones, about 82% seen once. The clonotype was recovered from a person aged 18 to 59 who received the Ad26.COV2.S COVID-19 vaccine or a placebo. V and J are TRBV10-3 and TRBJ1-1, with D perhaps matching TRBD1 (6 bases). The sequencing here drew on peripheral blood, taken in a trial of Ad26.COV2.S vaccine versus placebo. DNA of the CDR3: TGTGCCATCAGCGACCTGCTCACTGCAGGGGACTTACCTGAAGCTTTCTTT. Translation: CAISDLLTAGDLPEAFF.